The clone carrying this T cell receptor beta chain has just one count. What it binds is not known. The source of the sample is a study of shared clonotypes between healthy human individuals. Germline assignment: CDR1 SGHRS and CDR2 YFSETQ. Trimming took 0 bases from V and 3 from J, leaving 15 bases between them. The CDR3 has 17 residues. General study results and limits: Sharing across four donors was highest in naive CD4 (around 5%) and lowest in memory CD8 (roughly 0.4%).

Deep-level assay runs were performed. It was 150 to 250 ng DNA, tens of thousands of T cell genomes, that sorted-subset replicate PCRs used. Generated by immunoSEQ multiplex PCR, the TCRdb table keeps only in-frame clones and is missing some. This repertoire shows 950,000 to 1,100,000 clones, 65% to 80% found once; its top ten account for 1.4%. This clonotype was obtained from a young man in good health. Sequenced input: memory CD4+ T cells sorted from blood. Subset of the sample: CD45RA-negative fraction. The chain has TRBV5-1 and TRBJ1-4, with D possibly TRBD1 on 6 matching bases. Written as DNA, the CDR3 is TGCGCCAGCAGCTTGGTAGGGGGGGCGGCGGCTAATGAAAAACTGTTTTTT. Translating it yields CASSLVGGAAANEKLFF.